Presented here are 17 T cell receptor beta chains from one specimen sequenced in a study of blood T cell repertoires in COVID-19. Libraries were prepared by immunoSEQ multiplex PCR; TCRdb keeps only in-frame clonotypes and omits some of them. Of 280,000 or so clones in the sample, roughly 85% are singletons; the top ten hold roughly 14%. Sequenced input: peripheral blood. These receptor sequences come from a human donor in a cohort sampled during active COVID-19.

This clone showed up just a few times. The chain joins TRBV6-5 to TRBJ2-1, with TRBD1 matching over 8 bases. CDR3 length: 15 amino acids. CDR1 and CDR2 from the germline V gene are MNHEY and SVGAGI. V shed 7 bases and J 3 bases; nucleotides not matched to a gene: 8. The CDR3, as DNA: TGTGCCAGCACCGTGGACAGGGCCCACTACAATGAGCAGTTCTTC. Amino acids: CASTVDRAHYNEQFF.

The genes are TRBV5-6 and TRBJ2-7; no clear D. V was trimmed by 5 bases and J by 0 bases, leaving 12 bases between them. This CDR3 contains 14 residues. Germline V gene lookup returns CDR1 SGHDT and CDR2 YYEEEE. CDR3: CASSSTTGSYEQYF. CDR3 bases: TGTGCCAGCAGTTCGACGACGGGCTCCTACGAGCAGTACTTC.

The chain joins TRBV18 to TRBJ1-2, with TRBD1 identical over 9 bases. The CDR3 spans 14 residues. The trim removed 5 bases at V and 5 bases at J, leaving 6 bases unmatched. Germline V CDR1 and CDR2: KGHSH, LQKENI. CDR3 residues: CASSTGQGTYGYTF. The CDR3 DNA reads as TGTGCCAGCTCAACGGGACAGGGCACGTATGGCTACACCTTC.

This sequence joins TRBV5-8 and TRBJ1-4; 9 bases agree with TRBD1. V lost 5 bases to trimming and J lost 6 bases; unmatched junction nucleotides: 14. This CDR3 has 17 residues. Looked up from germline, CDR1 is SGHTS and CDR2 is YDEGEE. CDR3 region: CASSSTGTGRSYEKLFF. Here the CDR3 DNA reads TGTGCCAGCAGTTCGACCGGGACAGGGCGTTCGTATGAAAAACTGTTTTTT.

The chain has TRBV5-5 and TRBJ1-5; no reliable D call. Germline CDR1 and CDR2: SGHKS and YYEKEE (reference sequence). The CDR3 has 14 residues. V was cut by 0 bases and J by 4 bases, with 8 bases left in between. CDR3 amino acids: CASSLEAGNQPQHF. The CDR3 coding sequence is TGTGCCAGCAGCTTGGAAGCGGGAAATCAGCCCCAGCATTTT.

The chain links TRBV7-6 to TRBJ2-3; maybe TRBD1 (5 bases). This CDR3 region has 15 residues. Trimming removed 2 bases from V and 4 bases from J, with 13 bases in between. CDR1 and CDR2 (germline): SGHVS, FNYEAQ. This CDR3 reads CASSLIQGAADTQYF. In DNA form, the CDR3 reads TGTGCCAGCAGCTTAATTCAGGGTGCCGCAGATACGCAGTATTTT.

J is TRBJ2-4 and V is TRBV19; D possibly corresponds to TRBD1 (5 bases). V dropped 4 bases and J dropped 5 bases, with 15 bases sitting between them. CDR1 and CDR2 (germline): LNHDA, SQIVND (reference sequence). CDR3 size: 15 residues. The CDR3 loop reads CASSTQGRVQNIQYF. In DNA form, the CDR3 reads TGTGCCAGTAGTACCCAAGGCAGGGTCCAAAACATTCAGTACTTC.

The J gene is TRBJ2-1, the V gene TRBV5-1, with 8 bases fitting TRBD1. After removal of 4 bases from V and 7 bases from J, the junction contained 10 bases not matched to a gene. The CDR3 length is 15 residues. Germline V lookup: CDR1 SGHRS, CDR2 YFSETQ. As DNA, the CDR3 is TGCGCCAGCAGCCGTCGGTTGGGACAGGTTAATGAGCAGTTCTTC. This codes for CASSRRLGQVNEQFF. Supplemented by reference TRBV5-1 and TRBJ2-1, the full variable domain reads KAGVTQTPRYLIKTRGQQVTLSCSPISGHRSVSWYQQTPGQGLQFLFEYFSETQRNKGNFPGRFSGRQFSNSRSEMNVSTLELGDSALYLCASSRRLGQVNEQFFGPGTRLTVL.

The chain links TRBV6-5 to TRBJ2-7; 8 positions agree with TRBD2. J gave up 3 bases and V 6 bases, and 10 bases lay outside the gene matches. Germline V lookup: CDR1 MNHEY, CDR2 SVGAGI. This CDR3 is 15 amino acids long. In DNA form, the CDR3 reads TGTGCCAGCAGAACTCCGGGACTAGGATTCTACGAGCAGTACTTC. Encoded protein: CASRTPGLGFYEQYF.

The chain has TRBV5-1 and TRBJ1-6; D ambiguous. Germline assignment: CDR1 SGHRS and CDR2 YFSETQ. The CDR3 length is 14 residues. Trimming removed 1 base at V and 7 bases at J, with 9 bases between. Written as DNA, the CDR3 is TGCGCCAGCAGCTTGTCCTATTCGAATTCACCCCTCCACTTT. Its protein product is CASSLSYSNSPLHF.

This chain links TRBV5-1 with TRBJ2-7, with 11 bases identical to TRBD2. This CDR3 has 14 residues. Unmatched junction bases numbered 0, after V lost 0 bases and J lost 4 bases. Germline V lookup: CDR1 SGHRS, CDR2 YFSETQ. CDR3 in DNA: TGCGCCAGCAGCTTGGCTAGCGGGGGGTACGAGCAGTACTTC. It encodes CASSLASGGYEQYF.

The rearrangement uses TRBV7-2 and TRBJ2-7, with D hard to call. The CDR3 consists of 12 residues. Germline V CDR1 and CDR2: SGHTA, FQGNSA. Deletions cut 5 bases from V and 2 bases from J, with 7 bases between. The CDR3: CASSPTTYEQYF. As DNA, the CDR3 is TGTGCCAGCAGCCCCACTACCTACGAGCAGTACTTC.

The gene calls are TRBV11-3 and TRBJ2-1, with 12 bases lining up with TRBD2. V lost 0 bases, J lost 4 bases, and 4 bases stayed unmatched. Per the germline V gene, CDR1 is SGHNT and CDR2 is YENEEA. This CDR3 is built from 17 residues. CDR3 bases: TGTGCCAGCAGCTTAGAGGGCGGACTAGCGGGGTACAATGAGCAGTTCTTC. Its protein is CASSLEGGLAGYNEQFF.

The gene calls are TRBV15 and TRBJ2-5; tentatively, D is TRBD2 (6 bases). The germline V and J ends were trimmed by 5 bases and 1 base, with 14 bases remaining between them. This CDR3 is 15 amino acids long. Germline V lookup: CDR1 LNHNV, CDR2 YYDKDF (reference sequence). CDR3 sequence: CATSPRLGGQETQYF. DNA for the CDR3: TGTGCCACCAGCCCCCGCTTGGGGGGCCAAGAGACCCAGTACTTC. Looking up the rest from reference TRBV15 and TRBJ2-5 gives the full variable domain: DAMVIQNPRYQVTQFGKPVTLSCSQTLNHNVMYWYQQKSSQAPKLLFHYYDKDFNNEADTPDNFQSRRPNTSFCFLDIRSPGLGDTAMYLCATSPRLGGQETQYFGPGTRLLVL.

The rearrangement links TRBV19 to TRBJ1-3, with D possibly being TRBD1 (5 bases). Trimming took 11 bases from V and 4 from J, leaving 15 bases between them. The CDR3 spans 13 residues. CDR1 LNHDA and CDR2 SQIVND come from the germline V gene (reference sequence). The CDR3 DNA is TGTGCCTGCAGGGTTTCAGGAGGAAACACCATATATTTT. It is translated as CACRVSGGNTIYF.

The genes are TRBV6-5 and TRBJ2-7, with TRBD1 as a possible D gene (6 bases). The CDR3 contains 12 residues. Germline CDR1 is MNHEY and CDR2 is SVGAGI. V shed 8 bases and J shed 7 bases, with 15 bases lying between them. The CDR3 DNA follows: TGTGCCAGCTGCGTCAGGGGAAGGGAGCAGTACTTC. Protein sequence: CASCVRGREQYF.

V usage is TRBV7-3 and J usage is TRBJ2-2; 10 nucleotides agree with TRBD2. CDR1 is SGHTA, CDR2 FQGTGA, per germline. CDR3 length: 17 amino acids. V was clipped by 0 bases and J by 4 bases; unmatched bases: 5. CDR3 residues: CASSLTSGLALTGELFF. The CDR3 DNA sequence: TGTGCCAGCAGCTTAACGTCGGGACTAGCGCTCACCGGGGAGCTGTTTTTT.